What follows describes a single T cell receptor (beta chain). What antigen it recognizes has not been identified. The input lacks base qualities; no much larger clone sits a single base away. The CDR1 and CDR2 encoded by the germline V gene are SGHTA and FQGNSA. CDR3 length: 16 amino acids, cysteine to phenylalanine. The only DNA kept is the CDR3, 48 bases in frame from the first base. Trimmed from V: 5 bases; trimmed from J: 7 bases; junction bases lacking a gene match: 9. The donors were healthy, HIV-negative adults who had no recently reported acute infections or vaccinations. Every donor was a Caucasian adult living in Nashville, Tennessee, USA. CD4+ T cells were enriched through magnetic negative selection, after which naive cells were positively selected on CD45RA and the remaining negative fraction served as the memory subset. Blood was collected by leukapheresis, and PBMCs were isolated by Ficoll-Histopaque density gradient centrifugation and then cryopreserved in liquid nitrogen vapor phase. Analytical flow cytometry was used to check the purity and quantity of each magnetically sorted T cell population. Genomic DNA was isolated from each sorted fraction and quantified by UV absorbance on a Nanodrop 2000c.

The source of the sample is a study of shared clonotypes between healthy human individuals (dated by TCRdb to the early 2020s). Background on the whole study: A couple of women and a few men aged 18 to 49 years were included in the cohort. Per donor, three plates each were used for CD4 naive and CD4 memory, two for CD8 naive, and one for CD8 memory. Blood TCR repertoires of 5 or 6 healthy adults were deeply sequenced to estimate repertoire size and the extent of clonotype sharing between individuals. Libraries were prepared and TCR repertoires were sequenced by different laboratories using diverse techniques, in order to increase sequencing depth and limit assay-specific biases. Per donor, leukapheresis produced somewhere between about 0.9 and 9.5 billion PBMCs.

Using the deep immunoSEQ assay, TCR CDR3 regions were amplified from genomic DNA by multiplex PCR. Extracted genomic DNA from each cell subset was spread evenly across all wells of several immunoSEQ 96-well plates, with each plate serving as a replicate. For sorted subsets, each replicate PCR was loaded with 200 to 250 ng genomic DNA, equivalent to approximately 27,000 T cell genomes. Purified libraries were measured with a Qubit 3.0 fluorometer, size-checked on a Bioanalyzer 2100, and measured again with the KAPA Library Quantification kit. A separate single-read 150-cycle Illumina NextSeq 550 flow cell was used to sequence each immunoSEQ 96-well plate. The original methods were these. The immunoSEQ output contained only junctional sequences without quality scores, so filtering could not match that applied to full-length reads. Sequences were annotated with PyIR, a Python wrapper for IgBLAST v1.9, using IMGT germline references to assign V/J genes and CDR3. Reads with weak V/J assignments (E-value above 1e-6), missing CDR3, stop codons, out-of-frame junctions, or ambiguous translated residues were removed. V3J clonotypes were defined as sequences sharing the same inferred V gene, J gene, and CDR3 amino acid sequence. Percentage overlap between repertoires was calculated by dividing the number of shared unique clonotypes by the size of the smaller repertoire. Richness of each repertoire was evaluated using RTK rarefaction, the Chao1 estimator, and Recon v2.1 estimates of unobserved clonotypes. For all TCRbeta clonotypes obtained by the gDNA method from a few donors, generation probabilities were computed with OLGA. The table comes from immuneACCESS by way of TCRdb, which keeps in-frame sequences with V and J called. Part of the clones is missing from these tables; in studies checked, under half for an unresolved V gene and the rest for unknown reasons. That table is the source of V, J and clone size, and D and trimming were worked out from the DNA. The sample table records roughly 2 million clones; approximately 94% of these occur just once. Less than 0.15% of the sample comes from the top ten.

The paper's findings and limits, for the study overall: About 5% of naive CD4, roughly 3.6% of naive CD8, about 2.1% of memory CD4, and 0.35% to 0.5% of memory CD8 clonotypes were shared across a handful of donors. Because the study included a small number of donors, the genetic and exposure-history diversity represented was limited. Only blood was sampled, and tissue TCR repertoires likely differ from those in blood. Compared with non-shared clonotypes, the clonotypes found in all four sorted-subset donors had higher generation probabilities. Pairwise subsampling indicated that sequencing depth was expected to affect the degree of clonotype sharing among donors. Rarefaction of sorted-subset datasets indicated incomplete sequencing despite the large sequencing depth. Estimated clonotype richness was generally larger for naive than for memory subsets.

The sequence was collected from a young man in good health. The sample consisted of naive CD4+ T cells sorted from blood. The sample's cell subset or site label, in plain terms: CD45RA+ positively selected. The sequence is built from TRBV7-2 and TRBJ2-6, with 9 junctional bases fitting TRBD1. The DNA sequence is given as TGTGCCAGCAGCCAACCGGGGACAGGGAGTGCCAACGTCCTGACTTTC. Its product reads: CASSQPGTGSANVLTF.